This TCR beta chain was found in a study of CD8+ T cells in alopecia areata. Study-level results: Scalp clonality and expanded CD8+ clones among the top 100 were significantly decreased by tofacitinib.

Unmatched junction bases numbered 8, after V lost 4 bases and J lost 5 bases. The germline V gene encodes CDR1 LNHDA and CDR2 SQIVND (reference sequence). The CDR3 length is 15 residues. Extracted from the samples, RNA was reverse transcribed into cDNA to serve as the sequencing template. The data were produced by immunoSEQ multiplex PCR, yet TCRdb's version contains in-frame clones alone and is incomplete. The data hold approximately 100,000 clones, with about 60% observed a single time. Note on this clone: Its antigen is unidentified.

The treatment denotes: oral pan-JAK inhibitor, 5-10 mg twice daily. Samples from alopecia areata patients were lesional scalp punch biopsies and peripheral blood. The specimen was CD8+ T cells sorted from blood, collected between weeks 55 and 65, from a patient treated with tofacitinib. The sequence was obtained from a human donor with alopecia areata. This chain uses TRBV19 with TRBJ2-5; 9 nucleotides line up with TRBD1. The CDR3, as DNA: TGTGCCAGTAGTAGCGGGACAGGGCGTAGGGAGACCCAGTACTTC. It is translated as CASSSGTGRRETQYF.